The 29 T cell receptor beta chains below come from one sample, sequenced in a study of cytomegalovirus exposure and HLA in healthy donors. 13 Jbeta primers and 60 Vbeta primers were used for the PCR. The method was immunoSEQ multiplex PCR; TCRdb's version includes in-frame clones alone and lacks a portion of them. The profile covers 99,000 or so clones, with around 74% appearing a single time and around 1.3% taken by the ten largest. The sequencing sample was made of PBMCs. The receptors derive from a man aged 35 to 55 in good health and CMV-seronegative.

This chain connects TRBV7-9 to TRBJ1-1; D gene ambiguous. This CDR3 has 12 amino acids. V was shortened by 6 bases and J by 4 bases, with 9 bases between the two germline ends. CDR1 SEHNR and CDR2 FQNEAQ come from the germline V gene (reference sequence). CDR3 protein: CASSIPSTEAFF. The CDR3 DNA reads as TGTGCCAGCAGTATCCCGTCCACTGAAGCTTTCTTT.

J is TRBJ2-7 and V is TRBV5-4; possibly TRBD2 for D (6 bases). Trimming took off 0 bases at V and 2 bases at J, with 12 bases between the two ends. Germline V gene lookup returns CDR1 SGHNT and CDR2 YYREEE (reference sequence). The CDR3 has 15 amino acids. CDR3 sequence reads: CASSLARTGAYEQYF. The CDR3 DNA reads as TGTGCCAGCAGCTTGGCCCGGACGGGAGCCTACGAGCAGTACTTC.

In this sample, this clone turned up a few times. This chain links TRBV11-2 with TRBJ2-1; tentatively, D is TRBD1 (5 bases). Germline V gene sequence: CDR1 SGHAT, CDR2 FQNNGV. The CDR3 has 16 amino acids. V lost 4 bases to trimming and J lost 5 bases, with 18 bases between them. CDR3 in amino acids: CASSYGAQVRDNEQFF. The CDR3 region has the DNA TGTGCCAGCAGCTATGGGGCACAGGTTAGGGACAATGAGCAGTTCTTC.

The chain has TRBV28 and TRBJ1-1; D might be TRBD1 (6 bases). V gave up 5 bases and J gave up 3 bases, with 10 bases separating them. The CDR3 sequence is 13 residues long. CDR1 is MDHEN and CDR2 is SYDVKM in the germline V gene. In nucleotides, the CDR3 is TGTGCCAGCAGTAGAACAGGGTACACTGAAGCTTTCTTT. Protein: CASSRTGYTEAFF. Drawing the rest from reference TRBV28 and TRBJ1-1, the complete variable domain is DVKVTQSSRYLVKRTGEKVFLECVQDMDHENMFWYRQDPGLGLRLIYFSYDVKMKEKGDIPEGYSVSREKKERFSLILESASTNQTSMYLCASSRTGYTEAFFGQGTRLTVV.

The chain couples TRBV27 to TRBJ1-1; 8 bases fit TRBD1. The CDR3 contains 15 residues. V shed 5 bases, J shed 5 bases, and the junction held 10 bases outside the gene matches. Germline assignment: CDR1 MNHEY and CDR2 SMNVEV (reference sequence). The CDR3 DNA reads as TGTGCCAGCAGTCCCCGTGGACAGGGAGGTACTGAAGCTTTCTTT. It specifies CASSPRGQGGTEAFF.

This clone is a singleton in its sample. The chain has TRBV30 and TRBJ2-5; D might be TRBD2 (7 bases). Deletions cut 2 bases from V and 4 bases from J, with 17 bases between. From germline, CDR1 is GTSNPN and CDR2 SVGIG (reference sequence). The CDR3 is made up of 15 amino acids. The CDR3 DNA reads TGTGCCTGGAGTAGGGGGGAGGGCCGTAGAGAGACCCAGTACTTC. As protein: CAWSRGEGRRETQYF. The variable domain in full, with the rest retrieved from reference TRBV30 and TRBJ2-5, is SQTIHQWPATLVQPVGSPLSLECTVEGTSNPNLYWYRQAAGRGLQLLFYSVGIGQISSEVPQNLSASRPQDRQFILSSKKLLLSDSGFYLCAWSRGEGRRETQYFGPGTRLLVL.

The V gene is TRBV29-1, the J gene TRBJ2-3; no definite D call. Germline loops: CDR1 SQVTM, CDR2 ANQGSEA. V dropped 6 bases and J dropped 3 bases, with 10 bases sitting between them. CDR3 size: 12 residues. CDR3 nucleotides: TGCAGCGTGGTGACAACGACAGATACGCAGTATTTT. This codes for CSVVTTTDTQYF.

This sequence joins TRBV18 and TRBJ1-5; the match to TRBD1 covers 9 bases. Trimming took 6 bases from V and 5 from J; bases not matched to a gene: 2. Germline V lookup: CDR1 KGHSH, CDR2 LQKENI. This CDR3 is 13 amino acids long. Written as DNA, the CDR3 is TGTGCCAGCTCCTGGACAGGGGATCAGCCCCAGCATTTT. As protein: CASSWTGDQPQHF.

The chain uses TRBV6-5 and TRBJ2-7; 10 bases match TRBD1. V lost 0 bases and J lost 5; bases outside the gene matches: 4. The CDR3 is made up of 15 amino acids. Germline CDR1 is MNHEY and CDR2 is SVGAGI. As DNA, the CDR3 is TGTGCCAGCAGTTACTCGGACAGGGGGAACGACGAGCAGTACTTC. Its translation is CASSYSDRGNDEQYF.

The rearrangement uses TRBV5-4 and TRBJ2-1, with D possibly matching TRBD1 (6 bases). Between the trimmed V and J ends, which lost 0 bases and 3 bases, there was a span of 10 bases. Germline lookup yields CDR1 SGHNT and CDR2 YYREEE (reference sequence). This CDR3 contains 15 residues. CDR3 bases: TGTGCCAGCAGCTTGGGGCAGGGGTTCTACAATGAGCAGTTCTTC. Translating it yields CASSLGQGFYNEQFF. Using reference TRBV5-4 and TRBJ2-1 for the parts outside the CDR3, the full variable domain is ETGVTQSPTHLIKTRGQQVTLRCSSQSGHNTVSWYQQALGQGPQFIFQYYREEENGRGNFPPRFSGLQFPNYSSELNVNALELDDSALYLCASSLGQGFYNEQFFGPGTRLTVL.

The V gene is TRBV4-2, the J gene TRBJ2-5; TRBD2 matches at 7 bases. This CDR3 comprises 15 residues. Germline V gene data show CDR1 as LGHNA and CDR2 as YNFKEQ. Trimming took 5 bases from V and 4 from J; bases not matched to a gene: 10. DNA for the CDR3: TGTGCCAGCAGCTTTGGGAGGGGCCCAAGAGAGACCCAGTACTTC. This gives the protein CASSFGRGPRETQYF.

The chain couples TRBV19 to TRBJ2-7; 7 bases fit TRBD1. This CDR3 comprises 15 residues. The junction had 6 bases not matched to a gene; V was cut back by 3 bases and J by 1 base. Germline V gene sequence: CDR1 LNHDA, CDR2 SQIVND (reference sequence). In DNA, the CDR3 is TGTGCCAGTAGTATTAGGGCAGGGGGATCCTACGAGCAGTACTTC. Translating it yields CASSIRAGGSYEQYF.

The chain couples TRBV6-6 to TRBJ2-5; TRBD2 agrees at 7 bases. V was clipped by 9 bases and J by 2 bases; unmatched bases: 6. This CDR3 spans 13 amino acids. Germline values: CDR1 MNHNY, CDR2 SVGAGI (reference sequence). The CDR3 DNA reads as TGTGCCAGTACACGGGAGGTACAAGAGACCCAGTACTTC. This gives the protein CASTREVQETQYF.

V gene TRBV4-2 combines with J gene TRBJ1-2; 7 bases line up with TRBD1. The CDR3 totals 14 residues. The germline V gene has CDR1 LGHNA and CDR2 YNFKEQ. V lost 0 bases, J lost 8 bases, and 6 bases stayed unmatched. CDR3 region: CASSQDLTGNGYTF. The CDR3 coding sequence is TGTGCCAGCAGCCAAGACCTGACAGGGAACGGCTACACCTTC.

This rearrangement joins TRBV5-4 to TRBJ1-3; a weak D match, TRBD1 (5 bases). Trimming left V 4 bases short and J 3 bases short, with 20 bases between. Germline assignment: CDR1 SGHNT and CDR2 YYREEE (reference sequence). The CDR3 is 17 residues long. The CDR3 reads CASSPPGGQGLGNTIYF. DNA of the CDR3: TGTGCCAGCAGCCCCCCGGGGGGTCAGGGCCTTGGAAACACCATATATTTT.

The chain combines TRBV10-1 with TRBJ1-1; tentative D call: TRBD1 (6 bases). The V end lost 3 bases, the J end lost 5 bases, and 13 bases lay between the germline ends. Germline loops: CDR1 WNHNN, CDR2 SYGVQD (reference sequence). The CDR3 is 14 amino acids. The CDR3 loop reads CASSDSGGDTEAFF. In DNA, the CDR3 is TGCGCCAGCAGTGACTCGGGGGGCGATACTGAAGCTTTCTTT.

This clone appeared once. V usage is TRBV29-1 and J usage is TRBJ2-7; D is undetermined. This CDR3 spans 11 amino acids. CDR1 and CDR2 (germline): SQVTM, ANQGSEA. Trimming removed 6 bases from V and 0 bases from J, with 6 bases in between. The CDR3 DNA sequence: TGCAGCGTGCAGGTCTCCTACGAGCAGTACTTC. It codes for CSVQVSYEQYF.

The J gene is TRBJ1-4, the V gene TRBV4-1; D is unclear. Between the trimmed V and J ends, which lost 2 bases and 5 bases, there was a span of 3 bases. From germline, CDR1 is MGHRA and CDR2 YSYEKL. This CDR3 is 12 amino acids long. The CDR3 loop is CASSQINEKLFF. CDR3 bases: TGCGCCAGCAGCCAAATAAATGAAAAACTGTTTTTT.

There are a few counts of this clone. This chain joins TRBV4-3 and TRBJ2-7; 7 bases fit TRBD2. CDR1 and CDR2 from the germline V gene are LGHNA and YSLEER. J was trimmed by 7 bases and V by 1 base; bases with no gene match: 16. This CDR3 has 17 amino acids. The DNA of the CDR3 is TGCGCCAGCAGCCAAGGGGGAAAGGACACTACGGGGGGTGAGCAGTACTTC. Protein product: CASSQGGKDTTGGEQYF.

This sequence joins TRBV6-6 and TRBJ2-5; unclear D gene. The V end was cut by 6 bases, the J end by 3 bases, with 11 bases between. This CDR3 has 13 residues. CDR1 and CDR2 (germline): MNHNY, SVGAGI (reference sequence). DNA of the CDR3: TGTGCCAGCAGCCGACTGGAAAAAGAGACCCAGTACTTC. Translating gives CASSRLEKETQYF.

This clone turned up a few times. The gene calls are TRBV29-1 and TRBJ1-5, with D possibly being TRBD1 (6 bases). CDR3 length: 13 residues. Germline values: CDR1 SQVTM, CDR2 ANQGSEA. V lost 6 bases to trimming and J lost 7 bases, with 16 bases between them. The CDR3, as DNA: TGCAGCGTAAGGGGGGGGCTTGGACAGCCCCAGCATTTT. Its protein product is CSVRGGLGQPQHF.

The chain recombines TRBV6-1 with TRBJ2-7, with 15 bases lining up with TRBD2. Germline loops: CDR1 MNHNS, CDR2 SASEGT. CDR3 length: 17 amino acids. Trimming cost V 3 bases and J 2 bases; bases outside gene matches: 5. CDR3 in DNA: TGTGCCAGCAGTGAGGTGGGACTAGCGGGGGGAACCTACGAGCAGTACTTC. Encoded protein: CASSEVGLAGGTYEQYF.

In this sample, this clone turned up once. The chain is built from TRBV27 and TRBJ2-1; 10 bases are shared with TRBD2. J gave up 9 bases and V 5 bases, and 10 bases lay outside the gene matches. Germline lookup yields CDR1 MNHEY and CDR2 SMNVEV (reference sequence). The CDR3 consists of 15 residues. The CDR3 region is CASSRVGTSVGEQFF. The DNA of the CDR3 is TGTGCCAGCAGTCGCGTTGGGACTAGCGTTGGTGAGCAGTTCTTC.

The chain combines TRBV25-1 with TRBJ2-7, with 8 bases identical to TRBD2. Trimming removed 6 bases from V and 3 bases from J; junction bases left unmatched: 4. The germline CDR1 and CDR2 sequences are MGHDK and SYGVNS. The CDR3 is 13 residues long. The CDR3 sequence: CASSPGGVYEQYF. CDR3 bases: TGTGCCAGCAGCCCCGGGGGGGTCTACGAGCAGTACTTC.

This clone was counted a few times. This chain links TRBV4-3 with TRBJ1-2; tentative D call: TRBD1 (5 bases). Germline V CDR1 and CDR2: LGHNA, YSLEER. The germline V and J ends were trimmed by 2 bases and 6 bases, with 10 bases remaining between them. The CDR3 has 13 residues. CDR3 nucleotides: TGCGCCAGCAGCCAAACAGGTCGGAATGGCTACACCTTC. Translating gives CASSQTGRNGYTF.

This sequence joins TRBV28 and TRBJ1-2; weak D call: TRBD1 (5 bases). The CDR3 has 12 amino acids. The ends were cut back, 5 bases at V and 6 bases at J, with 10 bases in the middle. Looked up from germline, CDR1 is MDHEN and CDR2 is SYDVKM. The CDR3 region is CASSTQDNGYTF. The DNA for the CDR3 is TGTGCCAGCAGTACCCAGGACAATGGCTACACCTTC.

CDR3 in amino acids: CASSSYRGYSNQPQHF. As DNA, the CDR3 is TGTGCCAGCAGTTCCTACAGGGGCTATAGCAATCAGCCCCAGCATTTT. The chain couples TRBV6-5 to TRBJ1-5, with 7 bases lining up with TRBD1. Germline-derived CDR1 and CDR2 are MNHEY and SVGAGI. The CDR3 is made up of 16 amino acids. J gave up 0 bases and V 4 bases, and 6 bases lay outside the gene matches.

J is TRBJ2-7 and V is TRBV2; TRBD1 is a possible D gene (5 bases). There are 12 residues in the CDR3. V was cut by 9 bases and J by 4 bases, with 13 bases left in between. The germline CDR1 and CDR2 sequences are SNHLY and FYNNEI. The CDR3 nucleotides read TGTGCCAGTCGACAGAGCGAATACGAGCAGTACTTC. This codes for CASRQSEYEQYF.

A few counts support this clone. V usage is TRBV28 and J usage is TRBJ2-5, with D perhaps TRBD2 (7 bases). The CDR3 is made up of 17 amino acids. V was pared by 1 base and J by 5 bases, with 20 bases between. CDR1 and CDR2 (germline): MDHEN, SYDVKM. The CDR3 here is CASSLSLGGLDRETQYF. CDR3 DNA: TGTGCCAGCAGTTTATCGCTGGGGGGGCTCGATCGGGAGACCCAGTACTTC.